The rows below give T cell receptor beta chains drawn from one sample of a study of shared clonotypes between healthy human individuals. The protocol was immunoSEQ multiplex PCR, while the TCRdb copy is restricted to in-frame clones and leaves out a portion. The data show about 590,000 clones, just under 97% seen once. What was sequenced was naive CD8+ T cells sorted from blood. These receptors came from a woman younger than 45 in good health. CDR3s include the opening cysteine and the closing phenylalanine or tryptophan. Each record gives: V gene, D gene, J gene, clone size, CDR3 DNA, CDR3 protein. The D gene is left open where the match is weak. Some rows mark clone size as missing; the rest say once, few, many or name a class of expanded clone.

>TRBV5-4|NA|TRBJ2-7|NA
TGTGCCAGCAGCTTGGTCAACACAGGGCTTGATTACGAGCAGTACTTC
CASSLVNTGLDYEQYF
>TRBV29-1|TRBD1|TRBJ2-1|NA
TGCAGCGTTGGCATCAGGGGGCCCTACAATGAGCAGTTCTTC
CSVGIRGPYNEQFF
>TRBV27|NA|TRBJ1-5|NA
TGTGCCAGCAGTTTATTTGGGGGCCCTCAGCCCCAGCATTTT
CASSLFGGPQPQHF
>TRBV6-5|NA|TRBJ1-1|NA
TGTGCCAGCAGTTACTCCGCAAGAGGGACTGAAGCTTTCTTT
CASSYSARGTEAFF
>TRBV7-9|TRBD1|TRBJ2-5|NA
TGTGCCAGCAGCTGGAGACAGGGGCAGCCTCAAGAGACCCAGTACTTC
CASSWRQGQPQETQYF
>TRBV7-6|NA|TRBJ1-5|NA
TGTGCCAGCAGCTCGGACAGTTATCAGCCCCAGCATTTT
CASSSDSYQPQHF
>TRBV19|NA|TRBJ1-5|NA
TGTGCCACCATGGGGTGGGGTCAGGATCAGCCCCAGCATTTT
CATMGWGQDQPQHF
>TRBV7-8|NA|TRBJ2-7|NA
TGTGCCAGCAGCTTAGGGTCCTACGAGCAGTACTTC
CASSLGSYEQYF
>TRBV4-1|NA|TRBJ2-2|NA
TGCGCCAGCAGCCAAGCGGTAGGAAACACCGGGGAGCTGTTTTTT
CASSQAVGNTGELFF
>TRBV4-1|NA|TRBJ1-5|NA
TGCGCCAGCAGCCTTAGGGGGAAGGGCGATCAGCCCCAGCATTTT
CASSLRGKGDQPQHF
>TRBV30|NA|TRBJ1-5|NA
TGTGCCTGGAGTGGCGGCAGTAGCAATCAGCCCCAGCATTTT
CAWSGGSSNQPQHF
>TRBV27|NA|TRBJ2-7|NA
TGTGCCAGCAGTTTAAGTCCATCCTACGAGCAGTACTTC
CASSLSPSYEQYF
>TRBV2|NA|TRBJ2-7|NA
TGTGCCATCATCAGGCGCCAGCGCTACGAGCAGTACTTC
CAIIRRQRYEQYF
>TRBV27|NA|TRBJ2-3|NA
TGTGCCAGCAGTTTATCGAGCAGGAGTACGGATACGCAGTATTTT
CASSLSSRSTDTQYF
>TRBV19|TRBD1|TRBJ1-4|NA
TGTGCCAGTAGTATAGATAATAACAGGGGTGGCGAAAAACTGTTTTTT
CASSIDNNRGGEKLFF
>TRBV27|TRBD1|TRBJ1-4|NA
TGTGCCAGCAGTTTATCGGCGGGACAGGGCCCTTCTAATGAAAAACTGTTTTTT
CASSLSAGQGPSNEKLFF
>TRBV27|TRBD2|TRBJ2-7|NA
TGTGCCAGCAGTTTCGGGGGAGGGGCCCCCTACGAGCAGTACTTC
CASSFGGGAPYEQYF
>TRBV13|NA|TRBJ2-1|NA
TGTGCCAGCAGCTTAGGTCTAGCGAAGGGCAATGAGCAGTTCTTC
CASSLGLAKGNEQFF
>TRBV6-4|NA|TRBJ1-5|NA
TGTGCCAGCAGTGACGGTCTGAATCAGCCCCAGCATTTT
CASSDGLNQPQHF
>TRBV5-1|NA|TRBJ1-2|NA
TGCGCCAGCAGCTACAGTGCGGGTTTGGACTATGGCTACACCTTC
CASSYSAGLDYGYTF
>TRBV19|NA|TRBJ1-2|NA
TGTGCCAGTAGTATGGTTGCCAGGCGTGGCTACACCTTC
CASSMVARRGYTF
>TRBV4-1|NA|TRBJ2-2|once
TGCGCCAGCAGCCTATCAACGGGACGAAACACCGGGGAGCTGTTTTTT
CASSLSTGRNTGELFF
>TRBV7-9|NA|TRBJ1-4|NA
TGTGCCAGCAGCTTAAGAGAAAAACTGTTTTTT
CASSLREKLFF
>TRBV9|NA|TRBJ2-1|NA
TGTGCCAGCAGCCTAACGGAGGGGCCCAATGAGCAGTTCTTC
CASSLTEGPNEQFF
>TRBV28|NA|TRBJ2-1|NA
TGTGCCAGCAGTTTTCGCCACCTAGCTAGCAGGATCTACAATGAGCAGTTCTTC
CASSFRHLASRIYNEQFF
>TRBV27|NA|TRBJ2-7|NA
TGTGCCAGCAGTCCCCAAAGTATCTACGAGCAGTACTTC
CASSPQSIYEQYF
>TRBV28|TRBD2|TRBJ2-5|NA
TGTGCCAGCAGGCCCCGCTCGGTAGCGGGAGGGCCGGAGACCCAGTACTTC
CASRPRSVAGGPETQYF
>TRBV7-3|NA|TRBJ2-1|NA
TGTGCCAGCAGCTTAGATAGTAATTTCAATGAGCAGTTCTTC
CASSLDSNFNEQFF
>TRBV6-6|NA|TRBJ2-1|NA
TGTGCCAGCACAGGGTGGACCGTGTATGAGCAGTTCTTC
CASTGWTVYEQFF
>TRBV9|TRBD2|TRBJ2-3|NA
TGTGCCAGCAGCCCCCGACTAGCGGTCCAGGGGGATACGCAGTATTTT
CASSPRLAVQGDTQYF
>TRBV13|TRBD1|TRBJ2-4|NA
TGTGCCAGCAGCCTCCAAGGGACAGGGTCTAACATTCAGTACTTC
CASSLQGTGSNIQYF
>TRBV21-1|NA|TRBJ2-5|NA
TGTGCCAGCAGCAAAAGGACAGGTTGGGAGACCCAGTACTTC
CASSKRTGWETQYF
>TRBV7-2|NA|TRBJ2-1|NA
TGTGCCAGCAGCTTAGGAGGGGCCTATGAGCAGTTCTTC
CASSLGGAYEQFF
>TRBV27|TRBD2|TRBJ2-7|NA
TGTGCCAGCAGTTTATGGGCTAGCGGGGCCTACGAGCAGTACTTC
CASSLWASGAYEQYF
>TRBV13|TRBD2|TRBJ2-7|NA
TGTGCCAGCAGCTCGAGGACTAGCATCTACGAGCAGTACTTC
CASSSRTSIYEQYF
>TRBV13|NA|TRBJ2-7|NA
TGTGCCAGCAGCTTATTTGAGCGCGAGCAGTACTTC
CASSLFEREQYF
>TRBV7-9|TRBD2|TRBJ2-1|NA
TGTGCCAGCAGCACTTTGACCTCAAGCGGGAGATTGGACAATGAGCAGTTCTTC
CASSTLTSSGRLDNEQFF
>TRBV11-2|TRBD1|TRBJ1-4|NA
TGTGCCAGCAGCTCACAGGGGGCGGTAGAAAAACTGTTTTTT
CASSSQGAVEKLFF
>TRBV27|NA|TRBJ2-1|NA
TGTGCCAGCAGTTCATGGGACACGAAGGATGGTTCCTACAATGAGCAGTTCTTC
CASSSWDTKDGSYNEQFF
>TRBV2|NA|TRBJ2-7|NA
TGTGCCAGCAGTGCAGTCGGGAGCTCCTACGAGCAGTACTTC
CASSAVGSSYEQYF
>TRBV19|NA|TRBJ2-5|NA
TGTGCCAGTAGTATAAATGGCGGGAACCCCCCAAGGGAGACCCAGTACTTC
CASSINGGNPPRETQYF
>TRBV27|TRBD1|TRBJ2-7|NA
TGTGCCAGCAGTCACGGGACAGGGGGCGAGCAGTACTTC
CASSHGTGGEQYF
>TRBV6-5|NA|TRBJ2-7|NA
TGTGCCAGCAGTTACTCGACAGCGGATAACCCCTACGAGCAGTACTTC
CASSYSTADNPYEQYF
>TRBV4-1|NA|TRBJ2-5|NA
TGCGCCAGCAGCCCCCGCAGGCAAGAGACCCAGTACTTC
CASSPRRQETQYF
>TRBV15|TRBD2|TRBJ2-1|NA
TGTGCCACGCGCCTCGCCGGGGGGACCTACAATGAGCAGTTCTTC
CATRLAGGTYNEQFF
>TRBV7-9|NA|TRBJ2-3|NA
TGTGCCAGCAGAGAAAAGGGGGGCACAGATACGCAGTATTTT
CASREKGGTDTQYF
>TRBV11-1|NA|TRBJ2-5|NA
TGTGCCAGCAGCTTAGCGTTCTCTTCGGAGACCCAGTACTTC
CASSLAFSSETQYF
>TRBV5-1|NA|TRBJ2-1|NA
TGCGCCAGCAGCTTGGCCGTGGCTGGGGAGCAGTTCTTC
CASSLAVAGEQFF
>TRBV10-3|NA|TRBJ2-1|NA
TGTGCCATCAGTGGGTTGGCAGGGACGAACAATGAGCAGTTCTTC
CAISGLAGTNNEQFF
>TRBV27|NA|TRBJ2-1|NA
TGTGCCAGCAGTTTATTTCCGGGTAGCTCCTACAATGAGCAGTTCTTC
CASSLFPGSSYNEQFF
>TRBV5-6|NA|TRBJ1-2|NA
TGTGCCAGCAGCTTGGGGTTCAGCTATGGCTACACCTTC
CASSLGFSYGYTF
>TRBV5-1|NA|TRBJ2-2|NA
TGCGCCAGCAGCGCCGGGACAACGAACACCGGGGAGCTGTTTTTT
CASSAGTTNTGELFF
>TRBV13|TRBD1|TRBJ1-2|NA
TGTGCCAGCAGCCCCACCGTGTATGAGCCGGGACAGGGGAGAGGCTACACCTTC
CASSPTVYEPGQGRGYTF
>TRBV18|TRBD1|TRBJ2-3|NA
TGTGCCAGCTCACCTGACAGGGCAGATACGCAGTATTTT
CASSPDRADTQYF
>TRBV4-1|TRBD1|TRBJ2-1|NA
TGCGCCAGCAGCCAAATGGGACAGGGTTACAATGAGCAGTTCTTC
CASSQMGQGYNEQFF
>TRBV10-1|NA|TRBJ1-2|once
TGCGCCAGCAGTGACGGGGGAGAAGGCTACACCTTC
CASSDGGEGYTF
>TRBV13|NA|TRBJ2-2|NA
TGTGCCAGCAGCCTTACCACCGGGGAGCTGTTTTTT
CASSLTTGELFF